These 20 T cell receptor beta chains originate from one sample sequenced in a study of response to subunit inactivated influenza vaccine. TCRdb used MiXCR to reprocess the RT-PCR reads, holding one entry per CDR3 protein. The sample has approximately 700,000 distinct CDR3 sequences, roughly 14% seen once. The sequencing used PBMCs from blood, collected 11 to 12 days after vaccination. The source of these receptors is a man between 50 and 59 years old who received an inactivated influenza vaccine.

V is TRBV2 and J is TRBJ2-7; TRBD1 is a possible D gene (6 bases). The CDR3 is made up of 12 amino acids. V was clipped by 9 bases and J by 5 bases, with 14 bases between them. The germline V gene encodes CDR1 SNHLY and CDR2 FYNNEI. The CDR3 DNA is TGTGCCAGAGGGACAAGGGCCAACGAGCAGTACTTC. Its translation: CARGTRANEQYF. Full variable domain (remainder filled in from reference TRBV2 and TRBJ2-7): EPEVTQTPSHQVTQMGQEVILRCVPISNHLYFYWYRQILGQKVEFLVSFYNNEISEKSEIFDDQFSVERPDGSNFTLKIRSTKLEDSAMYFCARGTRANEQYFGPGTRLTVT.

This clonotype was detected a few times. The chain has TRBV12-3 or TRBV12-4 and TRBJ1-2; perhaps TRBD1 as D (5 bases). The CDR3 contains 13 residues. V was pared by 5 bases and J by 4 bases, with 11 bases between. This CDR3 is CASSLRVSYGYTF. CDR3 sequence (DNA): TGTGCCAGCAGTCTCAGGGTATCCTATGGCTACACCTTC.

The V call is TRBV7-3, the J call TRBJ2-1, with D perhaps matching TRBD2 (6 bases). Trimming cost V 3 bases and J 6 bases, with 12 bases left between them. The CDR3 runs to 14 residues. From germline, CDR1 is SGHTA and CDR2 FQGTGA. CDR3 DNA: TGTGCCAGCAGCTTGGGGGGAGCGACCAATGAGCAGTTCTTC. It translates to CASSLGGATNEQFF. Supplemented by reference TRBV7-3 and TRBJ2-1, the full variable domain reads GAGVSQTPSNKVTEKGKYVELRCDPISGHTALYWYRQSLGQGPEFLIYFQGTGAADDSGLPNDRFFAVRPEGSVSTLKIQRTERGDSAVYLCASSLGGATNEQFFGPGTRLTVL.

This clonotype turned up a few times. The V call is TRBV5-1, the J call TRBJ2-2, with TRBD1 as a possible D gene (5 bases). Between the trimmed V and J ends, which lost 3 bases and 1 base, there was a span of 10 bases. The CDR3 has 15 residues. Germline V gene sequence: CDR1 SGHRS, CDR2 YFSETQ. The CDR3 bases are TGCGCCAGCAGCTCCAGGGTAGGGAACACCGGGGAGCTGTTTTTT. Translation: CASSSRVGNTGELFF.

V is TRBV29-1 and J is TRBJ2-3; TRBD1 aligns across 7 bases. After removal of 8 bases from V and 2 bases from J, the junction contained 13 bases not matched to a gene. The CDR3 extends over 15 amino acids. CDR1 is SQVTM, CDR2 ANQGSEA, per germline. The CDR3 sequence: CSIPAAGTATDTQYF. The CDR3 bases are TGCAGCATTCCTGCCGCCGGGACAGCCACAGATACGCAGTATTTT.

The CDR3 reads CSAPLRGQYF. Here the CDR3 DNA reads TGCAGTGCTCCGCTACGAGGGCAGTACTTC. This chain joins TRBV20-1 and TRBJ2-7; D uncertain. This CDR3 region has 10 residues. Trimming removed 5 bases from V and 9 bases from J, with 11 bases in between. CDR1 DFQATT and CDR2 SNEGSKA come from the germline V gene (reference sequence).

V usage is TRBV28 and J usage is TRBJ2-3, with TRBD2 identical over 13 bases. CDR3 length: 18 amino acids. With V trimmed by 7 bases and J by 1 base, 11 bases remained unmatched. Per germline, CDR1 MDHEN and CDR2 SYDVKM. CDR3 nucleotides: TGTGCCAGCACCCCAAGACTAGCGGGAGGCTGGGGCACAGATACGCAGTATTTT. Residues: CASTPRLAGGWGTDTQYF.

This clonotype was detected a few times. The chain links TRBV7-3 to TRBJ2-2; unclear D gene. In germline, CDR1 is SGHTA, CDR2 FQGTGA. This CDR3 region has 16 residues. Between the trimmed V and J ends, which lost 6 bases and 0 bases, there was a span of 14 bases. CDR3: CASSSTVNANTGELFF. CDR3 sequence (DNA): TGTGCCAGCAGTTCTACAGTGAACGCGAACACCGGGGAGCTGTTTTTT.

V is TRBV7-2 and J is TRBJ2-1; the D gene could be TRBD1 or TRBD2 (5 bases each). Germline V gene lookup returns CDR1 SGHTA and CDR2 FQGNSA. V was trimmed by 2 bases and J by 10 bases, leaving 21 bases between them. The CDR3 sequence is 16 residues long. CDR3 region: CASSLYSGTTPTEQFF. The CDR3 DNA reads TGTGCCAGCAGCTTATATTCCGGGACCACGCCAACCGAGCAGTTCTTC.

This clonotype has a handful of counts. This sequence joins TRBV7-9 and TRBJ2-3, with TRBD2 matching 9 bases. Germline V CDR1 and CDR2: SEHNR, FQNEAQ (reference sequence). The CDR3 has 15 amino acids. Trimming removed 10 bases from V and 8 bases from J; junction bases left unmatched: 16. DNA of the CDR3: TGTGCCACCACTTATCAGCGGGGGGCCTATGGTACGCAGTATTTT. Protein sequence: CATTYQRGAYGTQYF.

This clonotype was counted only a few times. The J gene is TRBJ2-7, the V gene TRBV5-1, with 7 bases aligning to TRBD2. J lost 5 bases, V lost 0 bases, and 8 bases had no gene match. This CDR3 is 15 amino acids long. Germline V gene data show CDR1 as SGHRS and CDR2 as YFSETQ. CDR3 protein: CASSLAQWGGDEQYF. The CDR3 DNA is TGCGCCAGCAGCTTGGCCCAATGGGGAGGGGACGAGCAGTACTTC.

This chain joins TRBV3-1 and TRBJ1-4; D is unclear. V lost 9 bases to trimming and J lost 12 bases, with 20 bases between them. The CDR3 has 13 amino acids. The germline V gene encodes CDR1 LGHDT and CDR2 YNNKEL (reference sequence). CDR3 loop: CASRTLVSGELFF. CDR3 nucleotides: TGTGCCAGTAGGACTTTGGTTAGTGGAGAACTGTTTTTT. The full variable domain, completed using reference TRBV3-1 and TRBJ1-4, is DTAVSQTPKYLVTQMGNDKSIKCEQNLGHDTMYWYKQDSKKFLKIMFSYNNKELIINETVPNRFSPKSPDKAHLNLHINSLELGDSAVYFCASRTLVSGELFFGSGTQLSVL.

This clonotype appeared a few times. The rearrangement uses TRBV21-1 and TRBJ2-7. TRBV21-1 is listed as a pseudogene. This CDR3 contains 14 residues. The CDR3 is CASSKGYRSYEQYF. The CDR3 DNA sequence: TGTGCCAGCAGCAAGGGGTACAGATCCTACGAGCAGTACTTC.

This clonotype was counted a few times. The rearrangement links TRBV7-2 to TRBJ2-3, with D perhaps matching TRBD1 (6 bases). Germline V lookup: CDR1 SGHTA, CDR2 FQGNSA. CDR3 length: 17 amino acids. Deletions cut 2 bases from V and 2 bases from J, with 17 bases between. CDR3 region: CASSLLQGRGFTDTQYF. For the CDR3, the DNA is TGTGCCAGCAGCTTATTACAAGGCAGGGGCTTCACAGATACGCAGTATTTT.

This clonotype was recorded many times. This chain connects TRBV7-3 to TRBJ2-1, with 10 bases lining up with TRBD2. In germline, CDR1 is SGHTA, CDR2 FQGTGA. The CDR3 consists of 13 residues. V gave up 2 bases and J gave up 11 bases; unmatched junction bases: 3. CDR3 bases: TGTGCCAGCAGCTTACTAGCGGGAGCACAGCAGTTCTTC. Its protein is CASSLLAGAQQFF.

The chain recombines TRBV4-2 with TRBJ2-7; D ambiguous. This CDR3 spans 15 amino acids. Germline CDR1 and CDR2: LGHNA and YNFKEQ. Deletions cut 0 bases from V and 5 bases from J, with 14 bases between. The DNA of the CDR3 is TGTGCCAGCAGCCAAGATCGTGATTCGGTTAACGAGCAGTACTTC. It translates to CASSQDRDSVNEQYF.

This chain connects TRBV12-3 or TRBV12-4 to TRBJ2-2; possible D gene TRBD1, 5 bases. This CDR3 region has 17 residues. V lost 6 bases, J lost 5 bases, and 22 bases lay in between. This CDR3 reads CASSKGRARVGTGELFF. CDR3 in DNA: TGTGCCAGCAGCAAAGGCCGGGCCAGGGTGGGAACCGGGGAGCTGTTTTTT.

This clonotype was picked up a small number of times. V is TRBV3-1 and J is TRBJ2-5; D possibly corresponds to TRBD1 (6 bases). The CDR3 runs to 14 residues. Deletions cut 2 bases from V and 1 base from J, with 8 bases between. Germline V CDR1 and CDR2: LGHDT, YNNKEL (reference sequence). The CDR3 sequence: CASSQRDIQETQYF. DNA of the CDR3: TGTGCCAGCAGCCAACGGGACATCCAAGAGACCCAGTACTTC.

The rearrangement joins TRBV20-1 to TRBJ2-7; D is uncertain. CDR1 and CDR2 (germline): DFQATT, SNEGSKA (reference sequence). The CDR3 is 13 residues long. V was pared by 5 bases and J by 1 base, with 12 bases between. CDR3 sequence: CSAGETLSYEQYF. Here the CDR3 DNA reads TGCAGTGCTGGGGAAACTTTATCCTACGAGCAGTACTTC.

This clonotype was seen only a few times. The gene calls are TRBV9 and TRBJ2-1; 9 nucleotides align to TRBD2. After removal of 4 bases from V and 8 bases from J, the junction contained 7 bases not matched to a gene. The CDR3 totals 14 residues. CDR1 is SGDLS and CDR2 is YYNGEE in the germline V gene. CDR3 protein: CASSRLAVRDEQFF. Here the CDR3 DNA reads TGTGCCAGCAGCCGACTAGCGGTGAGGGATGAGCAGTTCTTC.